One and the same sample provided the 26 T cell receptor beta chains below, sequenced in a study. Cells sorted as Tregs were CD4+, CD25+ and CD127-/low. TCRdb reanalysed the 5' RACE reads using MiXCR and keeps one entry per CDR3 protein. Among 8,000 to 10,000 distinct CDR3 sequences, 25% were seen once, and the ten largest hold about 3.2%. Input material: Tregs sorted from blood. The receptors were gathered from a female donor with breast cancer.

This clonotype was picked up many times. The chain has TRBV9 and TRBJ2-1, with D possibly being TRBD1 (6 bases). The V gene lost 4 bases and the J gene lost 5 bases, with 19 bases spanning the gap. Germline V gives CDR1 SGDLS, CDR2 YYNGEE. This CDR3 is built from 16 residues. The CDR3 loop is CASSPPRATGNNEQFF. DNA for the CDR3: TGTGCCAGCAGCCCTCCCAGGGCGACAGGAAACAATGAGCAGTTCTTC.

This clonotype was observed at least ten times. The V call is TRBV5-1, the J call TRBJ1-1; D is perhaps TRBD1 (5 bases). V lost 5 bases and J 0 bases, leaving 11 bases between the germline ends. The CDR3 runs to 14 residues. Per germline, CDR1 SGHRS and CDR2 YFSETQ. The CDR3 DNA is TGCGCCAGCAGGGGACGGCCCATGAACACTGAAGCTTTCTTT. It encodes CASRGRPMNTEAFF.

This clonotype has a count of ten or more. The chain is built from TRBV20-1 and TRBJ2-7, with D possibly matching TRBD1 (6 bases). Trimming took 0 bases from V and 4 from J, leaving 10 bases between them. The germline V gene encodes CDR1 DFQATT and CDR2 SNEGSKA (reference sequence). This CDR3 region has 13 residues. The CDR3: CSARDRTEYEQYF. The CDR3 nucleotides are TGCAGTGCTAGAGACCGGACAGAATACGAGCAGTACTTC.

The rearrangement joins TRBV7-9 to TRBJ1-1, with no clear D. The germline V gene has CDR1 SEHNR and CDR2 FQNEAQ (reference sequence). The CDR3 is 13 residues long. The CDR3 region has the DNA TGTACCGGCAGCAAAATATCAGCCACTGAAGCTTTCTTT. The encoded protein is CTGSKISATEAFF.

This clonotype occurred once. The rearrangement joins TRBV20-1 to TRBJ2-1, with 11 bases aligning to TRBD2. From germline, CDR1 is DFQATT and CDR2 SNEGSKA (reference sequence). The J segment lost 4 bases and the V segment lost 7 bases, leaving 12 bases of the junction unmatched. The length of the CDR3 is 16 residues. DNA for the CDR3: TGCAGTGTAAGACCTCTACTAGCGGGAGCTTACAATGAGCAGTTCTTC. Translating it yields CSVRPLLAGAYNEQFF.

This clonotype was seen only a few times. The rearrangement uses TRBV7-9 and TRBJ1-5; 9 positions agree with TRBD1. The V segment lost 5 bases and the J segment 3 bases; nucleotides outside the gene matches: 8. The CDR3 spans 16 residues. Per the germline V gene, CDR1 is SEHNR and CDR2 is FQNEAQ (reference sequence). CDR3 DNA: TGTGCCAGCAGCCCCGAGACAGGGGGGTTCAATCAGCCCCAGCATTTT. Translation: CASSPETGGFNQPQHF.

This clonotype was found a few times. The rearrangement uses TRBV5-1 and TRBJ1-2, with 7 bases identical to TRBD1. This CDR3 region has 13 residues. After removal of 6 bases from V and 6 bases from J, the junction contained 8 bases not matched to a gene. Germline assignment: CDR1 SGHRS and CDR2 YFSETQ. CDR3 in amino acids: CASTPGGVDGYTF. CDR3 nucleotide sequence: TGCGCCAGCACCCCAGGGGGGGTAGATGGCTACACCTTC.

This clonotype rates as medium-sized. This chain links TRBV6-5 with TRBJ1-3; no definite D call. With 5 bases removed from V and 0 bases from J, the gap between germline ends came to 8 bases. CDR3 size: 14 residues. CDR1 MNHEY and CDR2 SVGAGI come from the germline V gene. The CDR3 here is CASSTATSGNTIYF. Here the CDR3 DNA reads TGTGCCAGCAGTACGGCGACCTCTGGAAACACCATATATTTT.

This rearrangement joins TRBV15 to TRBJ1-4, with D unclear. Germline assignment: CDR1 LNHNV and CDR2 YYDKDF (reference sequence). With 1 base removed from V and 8 bases from J, the gap between germline ends came to 14 bases. CDR3 length: 15 amino acids. CDR3 loop: CATSRGRPLREKLFF. The CDR3, as DNA: TGTGCCACCAGCAGAGGAAGACCGCTCCGGGAAAAACTGTTTTTT. Complete variable domain (other parts from reference TRBV15 and TRBJ1-4): DAMVIQNPRYQVTQFGKPVTLSCSQTLNHNVMYWYQQKSSQAPKLLFHYYDKDFNNEADTPDNFQSRRPNTSFCFLDIRSPGLGDTAMYLCATSRGRPLREKLFFGSGTQLSVL.

In its sample, this clonotype was seen many times. This chain uses TRBV5-1 with TRBJ1-1; D unresolved. The CDR3 has 13 amino acids. V was pared by 3 bases and J by 2 bases, with 8 bases between. The germline V gene has CDR1 SGHRS and CDR2 YFSETQ. This CDR3 is CASSSGVNTEAFF. The CDR3 DNA is TGCGCCAGCAGCTCCGGAGTTAACACTGAAGCTTTCTTT.

This clonotype was picked up a small number of times. The rearrangement joins TRBV6-1 to TRBJ2-7; D remains unclear. The germline gives CDR1 MNHNS, CDR2 SASEGT. CDR3 size: 15 residues. Trimming took 7 bases from V and 3 from J, leaving 19 bases between them. CDR3 sequence reads: CASNDPTNRHYEQYF. In DNA, the CDR3 is TGTGCCAGCAACGACCCGACAAACCGTCACTACGAGCAGTACTTC.

With regard to this clonotype: At one of its ends the junction is not consistent with the germline gene, which may arise from a read error. The rearrangement links TRBV5-6 to TRBJ2-1; D unresolved. The CDR3 has 14 residues. The germline gives CDR1 SGHDT, CDR2 YYEEEE. The CDR3 region is CAGSLVSAYNEQFF. The CDR3 DNA is TGTGCCGGCAGCCTGGTGTCAGCTTACAATGAGCAGTTCTTC.

With respect to this clonotype: A read error may explain this, as a much larger clone is one base away. The V and J genes are TRBV10-1 and TRBJ2-1; no firm D call. Germline V gene lookup returns CDR1 WNHNN and CDR2 SYGVQD (reference sequence). The CDR3 totals 15 residues. DNA for the CDR3: TGCGCCAACAGTGACGGCCCCCCGGCCTACAATGAGCAGTTCTTC. It encodes CANSDGPPAYNEQFF.

The chain links TRBV12-3 or TRBV12-4 to TRBJ2-4; the D is unclear. The V end lost 8 bases, the J end lost 2 bases, and 13 bases lay between the germline ends. The CDR3 totals 14 residues. CDR3 DNA: TGTGCCAGCGCCACCAAGCAGCCCAAAAACATTCAGTACTTC. As protein: CASATKQPKNIQYF.

This clonotype has just a few counts. A much bigger clone sits one base away, suggesting this may be a read error. The V call is TRBV20-1, the J call TRBJ2-1; D perhaps matches TRBD1 (6 bases). Per the germline V gene, CDR1 is DFQATT and CDR2 is SNEGSKA (reference sequence). Trimming left V 5 bases short and J 6 bases short, with 17 bases between. The CDR3 has 14 residues. DNA of the CDR3: TGCAGTGCTGGAAGAGGGGGTCGGTTCAATGAGCAGTTCTTC. It is translated as CSAGRGGRFNEQFF.

Within the sample, this clonotype is medium-sized (0.01 to 0.1%). J is TRBJ2-7 and V is TRBV12-3 or TRBV12-4; D gene uncertain. CDR3 length: 13 residues. Trimming took 3 bases from V and 2 from J, leaving 8 bases between them. CDR3: CASSLGNPYEQYF. DNA for the CDR3: TGTGCCAGCAGTTTGGGCAATCCCTACGAGCAGTACTTC.

In regard to this clonotype: A much larger clone lies a single base off, so this may be a read error. The V and J genes are TRBV7-6 and TRBJ2-1; 7 bases agree with TRBD1. Germline V gene lookup returns CDR1 SGHVS and CDR2 FNYEAQ. The CDR3 extends over 16 amino acids. J gave up 3 bases and V 1 base, and 6 bases lay outside the gene matches. The CDR3 region has the DNA TGTGCCAGCAGCTTAGTCGAGGCAGGGGGCTACAATGAGCAGTTCTTC. Translation: CASSLVEAGGYNEQFF.

This clonotype has a count of ten or more. CDR3 region: CASRNSAANTIYF. The CDR3 nucleotides are TGTGCCAGCAGGAACTCAGCGGCGAACACCATATATTTT. The rearrangement links TRBV6-5 to TRBJ1-3; no reliable D call. V lost 6 bases and J 7 bases, leaving 13 bases between the germline ends. CDR3 length: 13 amino acids. Germline-derived CDR1 and CDR2 are MNHEY and SVGAGI.

This chain connects TRBV6-6 to TRBJ2-7; tentative D call: TRBD1 (6 bases). V shed 6 bases and J shed 0 bases, with 15 bases lying between them. The CDR3 consists of 15 residues. Germline CDR1 is MNHNY and CDR2 is SVGAGI (reference sequence). The CDR3 reads CASSLDRTRSYEQYF. The DNA for the CDR3 is TGTGCCAGCAGCCTCGACAGGACCCGCTCCTACGAGCAGTACTTC.

This clonotype is large (0.1 to 1%). The genes are TRBV20-1 and TRBJ2-7; a possible D gene is TRBD1 (5 bases). The CDR3 runs to 15 residues. Germline CDR1 and CDR2: DFQATT and SNEGSKA (reference sequence). Trimming stripped 5 bases from V and 2 bases from J, with 19 bases between. The CDR3 DNA follows: TGCAGTGCTGCCGTTAGGAACAGGCAGGCCTACGAGCAGTACTTC. It specifies CSAAVRNRQAYEQYF.

By share, this clonotype counts as medium-sized (0.01 to 0.1%). The genes are TRBV11-2 and TRBJ2-7; maybe TRBD1 (5 bases). In germline, CDR1 is SGHAT, CDR2 FQNNGV. V shed 3 bases and J shed 6 bases, with 6 bases lying between them. This CDR3 has 11 amino acids. The CDR3 loop reads CASSFRGEQYF. The DNA of the CDR3 is TGTGCCAGCAGCTTTAGGGGCGAGCAGTACTTC.

The chain carries TRBV9 and TRBJ1-1; D gene uncertain. Germline loops: CDR1 SGDLS, CDR2 YYNGEE. The CDR3 contains 14 residues. The V end was cut by 2 bases, the J end by 4 bases, with 12 bases between. DNA of the CDR3: TGTGCCAGCAGCGTTGTCCCCGGGAGCACTGAAGCTTTCTTT. Amino acids: CASSVVPGSTEAFF. Supplemented by reference TRBV9 and TRBJ1-1, the full variable domain reads DSGVTQTPKHLITATGQRVTLRCSPRSGDLSVYWYQQSLDQGLQFLIQYYNGEERAKGNILERFSAQQFPDLHSELNLSSLELGDSALYFCASSVVPGSTEAFFGQGTRLTVV.

This clonotype was found a few times. The chain combines TRBV7-9 with TRBJ2-2, with a weak D call TRBD1 (6 bases). The CDR3 has 17 residues. Germline loops: CDR1 SEHNR, CDR2 FQNEAQ (reference sequence). With 5 bases removed from V and 0 bases from J, the gap between germline ends came to 16 bases. The CDR3 spells CASSTTSGTTNTGELFF. The DNA for the CDR3 is TGTGCCAGCAGCACGACATCCGGGACAACGAACACCGGGGAGCTGTTTTTT.

This clonotype appeared many times. The chain is built from TRBV29-1 and TRBJ2-3; a possible D gene is TRBD2 (5 bases). The CDR3 length is 14 residues. V was clipped by 8 bases and J by 0 bases, with 15 bases between them. The V gene's germline CDR1 is SQVTM and CDR2 ANQGSEA. CDR3 DNA: TGCAGCACGACCAGAGGGCATAGCACAGATACGCAGTATTTT. Amino acids: CSTTRGHSTDTQYF.

This clonotype was detected ten times or more. The chain uses TRBV3-1 and TRBJ2-1; TRBD2 agrees at 12 bases. The germline gives CDR1 LGHDT, CDR2 YNNKEL (reference sequence). V was clipped by 5 bases and J by 9 bases; unmatched bases: 11. The CDR3 consists of 16 residues. The CDR3 DNA reads as TGTGCCAGCAGCAAAGGGAGTCTAGCGGGAGGGGTTGAGCAGTTCTTC. This translates into CASSKGSLAGGVEQFF.

This clonotype was picked up many times. The V gene is TRBV30, the J gene TRBJ1-2; D may be TRBD1 (5 bases). Between the trimmed V and J ends, which lost 2 bases and 2 bases, there was a span of 12 bases. The germline gives CDR1 GTSNPN, CDR2 SVGIG (reference sequence). The CDR3 has 14 amino acids. The CDR3 spells CAWSRGTVNYGYTF. The DNA for the CDR3 is TGTGCCTGGAGTAGAGGGACGGTCAACTATGGCTACACCTTC.